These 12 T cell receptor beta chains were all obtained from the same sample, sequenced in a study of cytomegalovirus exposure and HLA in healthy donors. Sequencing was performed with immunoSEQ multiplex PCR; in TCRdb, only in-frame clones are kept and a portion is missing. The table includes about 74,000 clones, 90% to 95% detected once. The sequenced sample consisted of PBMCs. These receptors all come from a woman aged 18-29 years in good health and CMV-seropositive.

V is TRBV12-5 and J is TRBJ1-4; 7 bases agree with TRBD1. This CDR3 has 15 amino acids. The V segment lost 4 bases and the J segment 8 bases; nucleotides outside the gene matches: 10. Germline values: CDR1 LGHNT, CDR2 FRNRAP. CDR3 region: CASGSTGDLTEKLFF. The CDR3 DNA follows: TGTGCTAGTGGTTCTACAGGGGATTTGACGGAAAAACTGTTTTTT.

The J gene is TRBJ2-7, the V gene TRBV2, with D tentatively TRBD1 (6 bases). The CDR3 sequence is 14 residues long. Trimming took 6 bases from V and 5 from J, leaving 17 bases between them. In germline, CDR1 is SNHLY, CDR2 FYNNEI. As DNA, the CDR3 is TGTGCCAGCAGATGGGACACCCGGTCCGACGAGCAGTACTTC. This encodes CASRWDTRSDEQYF.

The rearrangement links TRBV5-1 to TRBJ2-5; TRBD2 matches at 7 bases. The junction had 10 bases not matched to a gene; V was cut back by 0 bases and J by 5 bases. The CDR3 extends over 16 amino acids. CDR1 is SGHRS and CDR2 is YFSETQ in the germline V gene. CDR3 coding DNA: TGCGCCAGCAGCTTGGTTGGAGCGGGATTAACGGAGACCCAGTACTTC. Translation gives CASSLVGAGLTETQYF.

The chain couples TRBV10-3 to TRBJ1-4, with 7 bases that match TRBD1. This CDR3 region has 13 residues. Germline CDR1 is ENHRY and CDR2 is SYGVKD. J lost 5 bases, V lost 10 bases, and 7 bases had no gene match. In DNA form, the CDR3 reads TGTGCCACAAGAGGACAGGAGAATGAAAAACTGTTTTTT. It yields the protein CATRGQENEKLFF.

The DNA for the CDR3 is TGTGCCAGCAGCGTGCCGGGACTAGCGGGGGGGCAGGTAGGAGATACGCAGTATTTT. Its translation: CASSVPGLAGGQVGDTQYF. The chain joins TRBV7-6 to TRBJ2-3; 16 bases are a match to TRBD2. Germline V gene lookup returns CDR1 SGHVS and CDR2 FNYEAQ. Losses at the gene ends were 5 bases for V and 5 bases for J; bases not matched to a gene: 13. The length of the CDR3 is 19 residues.

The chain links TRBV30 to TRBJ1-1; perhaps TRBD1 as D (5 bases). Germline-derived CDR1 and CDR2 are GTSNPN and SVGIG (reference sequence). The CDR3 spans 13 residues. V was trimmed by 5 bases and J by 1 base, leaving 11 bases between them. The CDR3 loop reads CAWDLTGNTEAFF. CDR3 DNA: TGTGCCTGGGACCTTACAGGGAACACTGAAGCTTTCTTT.

CDR3 in DNA: TGTGCCAGCAGTTACTCACTGACAGAGCTCTATGGCTACACCTTC. Protein sequence: CASSYSLTELYGYTF. The chain uses TRBV6-5 and TRBJ1-2, with TRBD1 as a possible D gene (5 bases). Germline CDR1 MNHEY, CDR2 SVGAGI. The length of the CDR3 is 15 residues. Trimming removed 0 bases at V and 4 bases at J, with 12 bases between.

CDR3 nucleotide sequence: TGTGCCAGCTCACCATTCCAGGGGACTAATGAAAAACTGTTTTTT. Translating it yields CASSPFQGTNEKLFF. This rearrangement joins TRBV18 to TRBJ1-4; D is possibly TRBD1 (6 bases). This CDR3 comprises 15 residues. V was cut by 2 bases and J by 2 bases, with 9 bases left in between. The germline V gene has CDR1 KGHSH and CDR2 LQKENI.

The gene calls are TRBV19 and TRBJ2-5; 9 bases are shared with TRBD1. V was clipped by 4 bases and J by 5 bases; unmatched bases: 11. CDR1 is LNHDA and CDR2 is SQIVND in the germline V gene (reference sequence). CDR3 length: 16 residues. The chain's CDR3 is CASSTRITGGSETQYF. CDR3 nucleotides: TGTGCCAGTAGTACCCGGATAACAGGGGGCTCGGAGACCCAGTACTTC.

CDR3 protein: CARYFGSDIPKNIQYF. The CDR3 region has the DNA TGCGCCAGATACTTTGGATCGGACATTCCCAAAAACATTCAGTACTTC. The chain carries TRBV5-1 and TRBJ2-4; maybe TRBD1 (5 bases). Between the trimmed V and J ends, which lost 8 bases and 2 bases, there was a span of 20 bases. Germline V gene lookup returns CDR1 SGHRS and CDR2 YFSETQ. The CDR3 totals 16 residues.

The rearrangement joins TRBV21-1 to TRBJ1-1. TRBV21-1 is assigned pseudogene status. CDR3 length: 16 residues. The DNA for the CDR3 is TGTGCCAGCAGCAAAAGGGAGGAAGACTTGAACACTGAAGCTTTCTTT. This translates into CASSKREEDLNTEAFF.

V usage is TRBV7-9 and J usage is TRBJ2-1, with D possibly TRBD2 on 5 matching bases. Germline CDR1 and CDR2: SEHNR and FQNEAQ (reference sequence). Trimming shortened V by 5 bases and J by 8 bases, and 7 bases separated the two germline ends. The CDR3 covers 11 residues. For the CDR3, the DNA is TGTGCCAGCAGCCGGCGGGATGAGCAGTTCTTC. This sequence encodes CASSRRDEQFF. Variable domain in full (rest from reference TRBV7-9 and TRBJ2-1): DTGVSQNPRHKITKRGQNVTFRCDPISEHNRLYWYRQTLGQGPEFLTYFQNEAQLEKSRLLSDRFSAERPKGSFSTLEIQRTEQGDSAMYLCASSRRDEQFFGPGTRLTVL.